This is a list of T cell receptor beta chains from one sample in a study of T cells in Graves' hyperthyroidism and ophthalmopathy. TCRdb itself ran the multiplex PCR reads through MiXCR, one entry per CDR3 protein. The repertoire holds 530,000 or so distinct CDR3 sequences, with roughly 25% as singletons. The source material was blood. The source of these receptors is a woman in her 30s with Graves' ophthalmopathy. The CDR3 runs from the conserved cysteine through the conserved F or W. Each record gives: J gene, V gene, clone size, D gene, CDR3 DNA, CDR3 protein. The D gene is left open where the match is weak. Part of the rows lack a size; the others show once, few, many or a class for expanded clones.

TRBJ1-5 | TRBV19 | . | TRBD1 | TGTGCCAGTAGACCGACAGGGACCTGGCAGCCCCAGCATTTT | CASRPTGTWQPQHF
TRBJ1-2 | TRBV29-1 | once | . | TGCAGCGTTCCGGACATCTATCCCGACTACACCTTC | CSVPDIYPDYTF
TRBJ1-2 | TRBV6-1 | few | . | TGTGCCAGCAGCCAAGACATTATGAACTATGGCTACACCTTC | CASSQDIMNYGYTF
TRBJ2-6 | TRBV5-1 | many | TRBD1 | TGCGCCAGCAGGTCGGGACAGAACTCTGGGGCCAACGTCCTGACTTTC | CASRSGQNSGANVLTF
TRBJ2-7 | TRBV6-1 | few | . | TGTGCCAGCAGTGCTGGGGCGGCGGAGCAGTACTTC | CASSAGAAEQYF
TRBJ1-6 | TRBV28 | few | . | TGTGCCAGCAGTTCAGGCCGCACCTATAATCCACCCCTCCACTTT | CASSSGRTYNPPLHF
TRBJ1-2 | TRBV7-2 | . | . | TGTGCCAGCAGCTCCTACACTTACTATGGCTACACCTTC | CASSSYTYYGYTF
TRBJ1-1 | TRBV28 | . | . | TGTGCCAGCAGTAACGATTTGATGAACACTGAAGCTTTCTTT | CASSNDLMNTEAFF
TRBJ1-1 | TRBV3-1 | . | . | TGTGCCGGCAGCCAATGCGGTGAAGCTTTCTTT | CAGSQCGEAFF
TRBJ1-5 | TRBV6-1 | . | . | TGTGCCAGCAAATTGTACAGGACAGGCAATCAGCCCCAGCATTTT | CASKLYRTGNQPQHF
TRBJ2-5 | TRBV24-1 | many | TRBD2 | TGTGCCACCAGTGATTTTCCGGGGGGGCCTCAGGAGACCCAGTACTTC | CATSDFPGGPQETQYF
TRBJ1-1 | TRBV6-1 | many | . | TGTGCCAGCAGGGGGTCCTACTCGCAGAGCAAGAACACTGAAGCTTTCTTT | CASRGSYSQSKNTEAFF
TRBJ1-2 | TRBV7-8 | many | . | TGTGCCAGCAGCTTTGGGGTCAACTATGGCTACACCTTC | CASSFGVNYGYTF
TRBJ1-1 | TRBV6-2/TRBV6-3 | many | . | TGTGCCAGCAGTTACGGTCGACAGGCCCAGGGCACTGAAGCTTTCTTT | CASSYGRQAQGTEAFF
TRBJ2-2 | TRBV2 | many | TRBD1 | TGTGCCAGCAGTGGACAGGGGGCGGCCGGGGAGCTGTTTTTT | CASSGQGAAGELFF
TRBJ1-1 | TRBV2 | many | . | TGTGCCAGCAGTCGGAGGACTTTGAACACTGAAGCTTTCTTT | CASSRRTLNTEAFF
TRBJ1-5 | TRBV7-8 | . | . | TGTGCCAGCAGCTCTAGACACGGCAATCAGCCCCAGCATTTT | CASSSRHGNQPQHF
TRBJ1-2 | TRBV7-9 | many | TRBD1 | TGTGCCAGCAGCTTAGCGGGACAGGGGAACTATGGCTACACCTTC | CASSLAGQGNYGYTF
TRBJ1-5 | TRBV19 | many | . | TGTGCCAGTAGTAGGATGGACGGCAATCAGCCCCAGCATTTT | CASSRMDGNQPQHF
TRBJ1-1 | TRBV19 | many | TRBD1 | TGTGCCAGTAGGAGCCAGGGGGATCTTAACACTGAAGCTTTCTTT | CASRSQGDLNTEAFF
TRBJ2-4 | TRBV7-2 | . | . | TGTGCCAGCAGACGGGAGGCAGGGGCCGGGAACATTCAGTACTTC | CASRREAGAGNIQYF
TRBJ1-5 | TRBV28 | few | . | TGTGCCAGCAGTTTACGGCCCTCGGCGGGCAATCAGCCCCAGCATTTT | CASSLRPSAGNQPQHF
TRBJ1-5 | TRBV7-2 | many | . | TGTGCCAGCAGCTCGATGGGATTTAGCAATCAGCCCCAGCATTTT | CASSSMGFSNQPQHF
TRBJ2-7 | TRBV12-3/TRBV12-4 | . | TRBD1 | TGTGCCAGCAACCCTCCGGGACAGCCTACCTACGAGCAGTACTTC | CASNPPGQPTYEQYF
TRBJ2-7 | TRBV20-1 | medium-sized | . | TGCAGTGTCAGCGGAGGGCGCGAGCAGTACTTC | CSVSGGREQYF
TRBJ2-7 | TRBV2 | few | . | TGTGCCAGCAACAAGGGAGGCTCCAATTACGAGCAGTACTTC | CASNKGGSNYEQYF
TRBJ2-4 | TRBV6-5 | many | . | TGTGCCAGCAGTCTCGAGAAGGGACCGATAGCCAAAAACATTCAGTACTTC | CASSLEKGPIAKNIQYF
TRBJ2-2 | TRBV20-1 | . | . | TGCAGTGCTAGAGATATGAGCAGAAACACCGGGGAGCTGTTTTTT | CSARDMSRNTGELFF
TRBJ2-5 | TRBV10-3 | many | TRBD2 | TGTGCCATCAGTGAGTTCGGGGGGAACCAAGAGACCCAGTACTTC | CAISEFGGNQETQYF